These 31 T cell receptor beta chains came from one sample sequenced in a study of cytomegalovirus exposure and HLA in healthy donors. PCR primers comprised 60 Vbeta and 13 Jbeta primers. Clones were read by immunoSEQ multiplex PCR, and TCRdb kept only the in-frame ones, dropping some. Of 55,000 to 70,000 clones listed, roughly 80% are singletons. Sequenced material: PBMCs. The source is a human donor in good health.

The CDR3 is CSVPLAGGSYEQYF. CDR3 nucleotides: TGCAGCGTTCCCCTAGCGGGAGGTTCTTACGAGCAGTACTTC. J is TRBJ2-7 and V is TRBV29-1; 11 positions match TRBD2. Germline values: CDR1 SQVTM, CDR2 ANQGSEA. The CDR3 loop spans 14 amino acids. The V gene end was trimmed by 5 bases and the J gene end by 4 bases; junction bases not matched to a gene: 7.

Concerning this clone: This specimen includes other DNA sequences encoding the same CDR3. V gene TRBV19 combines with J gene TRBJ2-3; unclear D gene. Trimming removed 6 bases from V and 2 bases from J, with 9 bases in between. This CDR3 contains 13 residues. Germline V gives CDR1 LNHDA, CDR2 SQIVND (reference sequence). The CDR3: CASRLASTDTQYF. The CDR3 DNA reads TGTGCCAGTAGGTTAGCATCCACAGATACGCAGTATTTT. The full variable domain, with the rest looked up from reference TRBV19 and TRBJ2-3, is DGGITQSPKYLFRKEGQNVTLSCEQNLNHDAMYWYRQDPGQGLRLIYYSQIVNDFQKGDIAEGYSVSREKKESFPLTVTSAQKNPTAFYLCASRLASTDTQYFGPGTRLTVL.

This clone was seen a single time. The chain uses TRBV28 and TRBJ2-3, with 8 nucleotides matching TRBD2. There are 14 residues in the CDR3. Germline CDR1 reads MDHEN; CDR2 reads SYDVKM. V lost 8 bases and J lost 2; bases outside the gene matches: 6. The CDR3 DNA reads TGTGCCAGCCGGGAGGGCCCCTCCACAGATACGCAGTATTTT. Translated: CASREGPSTDTQYF.

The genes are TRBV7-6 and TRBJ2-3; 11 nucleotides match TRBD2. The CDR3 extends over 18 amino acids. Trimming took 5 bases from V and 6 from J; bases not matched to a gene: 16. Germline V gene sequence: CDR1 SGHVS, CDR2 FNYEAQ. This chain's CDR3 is CASSKLAGGRQFVDTQYF. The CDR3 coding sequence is TGTGCCAGCAGCAAGCTAGCGGGGGGCCGGCAGTTTGTTGATACGCAGTATTTT.

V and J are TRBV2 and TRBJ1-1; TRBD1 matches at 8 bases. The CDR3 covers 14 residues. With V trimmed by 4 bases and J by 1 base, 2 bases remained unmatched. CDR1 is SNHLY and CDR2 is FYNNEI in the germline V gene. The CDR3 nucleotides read TGTGCCAGCAGTGTGACAGGGGAGAACACTGAAGCTTTCTTT. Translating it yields CASSVTGENTEAFF.

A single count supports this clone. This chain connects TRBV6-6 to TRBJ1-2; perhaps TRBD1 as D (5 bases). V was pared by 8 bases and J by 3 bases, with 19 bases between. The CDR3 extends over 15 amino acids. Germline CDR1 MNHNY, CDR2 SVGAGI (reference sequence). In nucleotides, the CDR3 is TGTGCCAGCGGACCCGAGGTCGGGGACTACTATGGCTACACCTTC. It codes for CASGPEVGDYYGYTF.

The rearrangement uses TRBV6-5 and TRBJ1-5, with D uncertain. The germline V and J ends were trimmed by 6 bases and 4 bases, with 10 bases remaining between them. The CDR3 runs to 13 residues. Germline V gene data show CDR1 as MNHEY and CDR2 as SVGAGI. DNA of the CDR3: TGTGCCAGCAGAAAAGGCAGGAATCAGCCCCAGCATTTT. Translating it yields CASRKGRNQPQHF.

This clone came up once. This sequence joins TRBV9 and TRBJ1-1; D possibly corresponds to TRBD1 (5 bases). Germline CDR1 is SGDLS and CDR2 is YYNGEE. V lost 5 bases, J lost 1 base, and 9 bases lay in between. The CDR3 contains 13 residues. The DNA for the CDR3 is TGTGCCAGCAGACAGGAAGAGAACACTGAAGCTTTCTTT. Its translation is CASRQEENTEAFF.

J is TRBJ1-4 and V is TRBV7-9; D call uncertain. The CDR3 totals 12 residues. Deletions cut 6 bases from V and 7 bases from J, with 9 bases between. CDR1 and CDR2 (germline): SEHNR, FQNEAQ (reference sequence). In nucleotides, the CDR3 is TGTGCCAGCAGTCAAATCGGTGAAAAACTGTTTTTT. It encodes CASSQIGEKLFF.

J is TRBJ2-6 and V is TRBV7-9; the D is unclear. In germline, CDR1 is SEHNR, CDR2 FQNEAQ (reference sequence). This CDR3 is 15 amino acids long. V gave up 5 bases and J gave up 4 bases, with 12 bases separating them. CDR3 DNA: TGTGCCAGCAGCACCTCAGGTACCGGGGCCAACGTCCTGACTTTC. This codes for CASSTSGTGANVLTF.

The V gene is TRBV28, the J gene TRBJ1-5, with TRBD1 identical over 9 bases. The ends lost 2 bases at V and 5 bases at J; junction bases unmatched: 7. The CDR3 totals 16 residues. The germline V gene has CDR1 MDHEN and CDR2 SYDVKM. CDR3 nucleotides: TGTGCCAGCAGTTTACCGACAGGGGGAGGTGATCAGCCCCAGCATTTT. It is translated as CASSLPTGGGDQPQHF.

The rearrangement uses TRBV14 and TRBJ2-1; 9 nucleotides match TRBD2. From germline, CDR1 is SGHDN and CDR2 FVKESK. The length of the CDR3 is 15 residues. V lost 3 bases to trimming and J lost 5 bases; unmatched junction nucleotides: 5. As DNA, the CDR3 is TGTGCCAGCAGCCAGCTCATAGCGGGAGACAATGAGCAGTTCTTC. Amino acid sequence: CASSQLIAGDNEQFF. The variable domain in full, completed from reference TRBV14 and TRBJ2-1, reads EAGVTQFPSHSVIEKGQTVTLRCDPISGHDNLYWYRRVMGKEIKFLLHFVKESKQDESGMPNNRFLAERTGGTYSTLKVQPAELEDSGVYFCASSQLIAGDNEQFFGPGTRLTVL.

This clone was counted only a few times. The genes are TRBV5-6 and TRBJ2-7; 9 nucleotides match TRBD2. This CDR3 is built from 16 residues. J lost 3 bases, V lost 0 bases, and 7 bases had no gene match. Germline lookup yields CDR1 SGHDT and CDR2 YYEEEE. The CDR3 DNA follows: TGTGCCAGCAGCTTGGGGGGACTAGCCCCCTTCTACGAGCAGTACTTC. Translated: CASSLGGLAPFYEQYF.

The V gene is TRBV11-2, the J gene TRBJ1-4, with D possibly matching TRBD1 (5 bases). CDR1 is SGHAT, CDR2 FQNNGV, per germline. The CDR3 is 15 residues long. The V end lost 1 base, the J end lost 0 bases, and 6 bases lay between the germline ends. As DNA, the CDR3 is TGTGCCAGCAGCTTAGCGGGGGCAACTAATGAAAAACTGTTTTTT. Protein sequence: CASSLAGATNEKLFF.

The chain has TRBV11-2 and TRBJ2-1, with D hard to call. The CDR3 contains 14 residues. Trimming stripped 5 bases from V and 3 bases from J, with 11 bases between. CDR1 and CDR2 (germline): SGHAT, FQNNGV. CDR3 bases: TGTGCCAGCAGCCGCAACAGAGACTACAATGAGCAGTTCTTC. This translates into CASSRNRDYNEQFF.

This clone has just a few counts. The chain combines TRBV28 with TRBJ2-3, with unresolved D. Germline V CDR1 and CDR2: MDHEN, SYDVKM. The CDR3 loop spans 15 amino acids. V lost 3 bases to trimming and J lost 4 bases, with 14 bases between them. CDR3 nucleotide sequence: TGTGCCAGCAGTTTTGCGTCAGGATCCGCAGATACGCAGTATTTT. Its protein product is CASSFASGSADTQYF.

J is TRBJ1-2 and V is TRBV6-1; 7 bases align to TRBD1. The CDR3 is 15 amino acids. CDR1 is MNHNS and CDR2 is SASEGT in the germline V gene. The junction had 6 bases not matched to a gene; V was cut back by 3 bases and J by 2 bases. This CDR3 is CASSDGPGQNYGYTF. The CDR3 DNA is TGTGCCAGCAGTGATGGTCCGGGACAGAACTATGGCTACACCTTC.

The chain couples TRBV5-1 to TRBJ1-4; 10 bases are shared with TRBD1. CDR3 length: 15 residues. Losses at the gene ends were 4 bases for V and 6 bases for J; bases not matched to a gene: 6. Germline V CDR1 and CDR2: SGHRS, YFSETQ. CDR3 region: CASSNRQGADEKLFF. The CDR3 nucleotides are TGCGCCAGCAGCAATAGACAGGGGGCGGATGAAAAACTGTTTTTT.

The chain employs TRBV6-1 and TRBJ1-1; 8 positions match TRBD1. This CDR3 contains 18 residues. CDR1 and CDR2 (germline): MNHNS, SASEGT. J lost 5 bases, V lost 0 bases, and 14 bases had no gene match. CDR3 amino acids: CASSEARSTGALRTEAFF. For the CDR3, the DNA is TGTGCCAGCAGTGAAGCGCGATCGACAGGGGCCCTGAGGACTGAAGCTTTCTTT.

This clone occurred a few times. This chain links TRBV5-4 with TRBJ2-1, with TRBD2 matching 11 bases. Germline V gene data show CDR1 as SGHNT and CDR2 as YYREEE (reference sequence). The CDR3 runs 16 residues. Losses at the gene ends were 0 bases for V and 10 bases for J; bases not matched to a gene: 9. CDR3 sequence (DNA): TGTGCCAGCAGCTTGGGTACCGGGACTAGCGGTAGGGAGCAGTTCTTC. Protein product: CASSLGTGTSGREQFF. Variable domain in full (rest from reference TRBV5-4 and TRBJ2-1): ETGVTQSPTHLIKTRGQQVTLRCSSQSGHNTVSWYQQALGQGPQFIFQYYREEENGRGNFPPRFSGLQFPNYSSELNVNALELDDSALYLCASSLGTGTSGREQFFGPGTRLTVL.

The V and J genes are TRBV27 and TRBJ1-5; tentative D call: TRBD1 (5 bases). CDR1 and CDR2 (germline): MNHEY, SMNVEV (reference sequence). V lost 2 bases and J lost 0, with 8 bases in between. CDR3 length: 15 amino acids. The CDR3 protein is CASSLIGGSNQPQHF. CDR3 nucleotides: TGTGCCAGCAGTTTAATCGGGGGTAGCAATCAGCCCCAGCATTTT.

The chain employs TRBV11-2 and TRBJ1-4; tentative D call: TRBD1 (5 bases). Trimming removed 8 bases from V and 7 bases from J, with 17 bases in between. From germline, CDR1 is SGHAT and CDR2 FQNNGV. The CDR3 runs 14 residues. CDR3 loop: CASHNRSGSEKLFF. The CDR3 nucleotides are TGTGCCAGCCACAACCGTTCAGGGTCTGAAAAACTGTTTTTT.

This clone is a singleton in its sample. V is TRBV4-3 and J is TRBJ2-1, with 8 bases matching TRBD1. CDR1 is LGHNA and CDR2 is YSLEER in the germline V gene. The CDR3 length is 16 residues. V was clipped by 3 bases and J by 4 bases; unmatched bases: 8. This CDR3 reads CASSHADRAEYNEQFF. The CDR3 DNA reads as TGCGCCAGCAGCCACGCGGACAGGGCGGAGTACAATGAGCAGTTCTTC.

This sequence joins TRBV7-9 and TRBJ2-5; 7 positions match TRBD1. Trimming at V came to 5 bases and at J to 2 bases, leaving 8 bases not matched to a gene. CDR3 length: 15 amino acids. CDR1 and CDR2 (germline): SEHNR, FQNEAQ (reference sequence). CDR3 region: CASSPRDRVQETQYF. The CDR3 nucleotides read TGTGCCAGCAGCCCAAGGGACAGAGTACAAGAGACCCAGTACTTC.

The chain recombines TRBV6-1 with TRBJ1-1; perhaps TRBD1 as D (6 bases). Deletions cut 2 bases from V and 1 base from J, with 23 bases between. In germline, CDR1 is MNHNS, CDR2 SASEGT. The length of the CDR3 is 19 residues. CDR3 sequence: CASSEKGGRGLAWNTEAFF. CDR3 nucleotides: TGTGCCAGCAGTGAAAAGGGCGGGAGGGGGTTGGCGTGGAACACTGAAGCTTTCTTT.

The CDR3 is CASSQDRTGGQETQYF. CDR3 bases: TGCGCCAGCAGCCAAGATAGGACGGGGGGCCAAGAGACCCAGTACTTC. The chain links TRBV4-3 to TRBJ2-5, with 7 bases aligning to TRBD2. V shed 0 bases, J shed 1 base, and the junction held 5 bases outside the gene matches. The CDR3 has 16 residues. Germline-derived CDR1 and CDR2 are LGHNA and YSLEER.

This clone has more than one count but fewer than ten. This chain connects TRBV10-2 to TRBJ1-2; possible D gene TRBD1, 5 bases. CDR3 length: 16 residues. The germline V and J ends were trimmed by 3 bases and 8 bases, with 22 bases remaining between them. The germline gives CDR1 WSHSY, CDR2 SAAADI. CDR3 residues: CASSDQREAAGYGYTF. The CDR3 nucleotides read TGCGCCAGCAGTGACCAACGCGAGGCCGCAGGGTACGGCTACACCTTC.

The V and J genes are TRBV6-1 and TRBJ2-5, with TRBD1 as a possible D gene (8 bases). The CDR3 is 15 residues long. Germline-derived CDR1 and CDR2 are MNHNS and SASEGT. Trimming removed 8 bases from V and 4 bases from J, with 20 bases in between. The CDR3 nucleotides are TGTGCCAGCCGAATGTCAAACAGGGGGGGAGAGACCCAGTACTTC. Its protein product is CASRMSNRGGETQYF.

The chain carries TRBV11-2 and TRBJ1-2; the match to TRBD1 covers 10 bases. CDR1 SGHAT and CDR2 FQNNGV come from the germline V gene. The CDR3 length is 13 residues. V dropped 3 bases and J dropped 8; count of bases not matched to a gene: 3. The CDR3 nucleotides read TGTGCCAGCAGCTTCGGGACAGGGGACGGCTACACCTTC. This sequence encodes CASSFGTGDGYTF.

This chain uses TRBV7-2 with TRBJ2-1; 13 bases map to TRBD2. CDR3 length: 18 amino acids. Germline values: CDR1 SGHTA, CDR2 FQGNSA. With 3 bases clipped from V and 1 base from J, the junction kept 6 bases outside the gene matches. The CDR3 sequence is CASSLGLAGLGSYNEQFF. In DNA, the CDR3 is TGTGCCAGCAGCTTGGGACTAGCGGGGCTAGGATCCTACAATGAGCAGTTCTTC. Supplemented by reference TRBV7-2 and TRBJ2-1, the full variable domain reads GAGVSQSPSNKVTEKGKDVELRCDPISGHTALYWYRQSLGQGLEFLIYFQGNSAPDKSGLPSDRFSAERTGGSVSTLTIQRTQQEDSAVYLCASSLGLAGLGSYNEQFFGPGTRLTVL.

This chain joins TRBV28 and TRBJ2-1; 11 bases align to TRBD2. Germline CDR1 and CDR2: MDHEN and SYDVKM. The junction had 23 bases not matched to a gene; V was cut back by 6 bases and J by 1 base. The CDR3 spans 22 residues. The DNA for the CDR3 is TGTGCCAGCAGGATCACACTCGGGACTAGCGGAGTCCCTCGAGCTTCCTACAATGAGCAGTTCTTC. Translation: CASRITLGTSGVPRASYNEQFF.